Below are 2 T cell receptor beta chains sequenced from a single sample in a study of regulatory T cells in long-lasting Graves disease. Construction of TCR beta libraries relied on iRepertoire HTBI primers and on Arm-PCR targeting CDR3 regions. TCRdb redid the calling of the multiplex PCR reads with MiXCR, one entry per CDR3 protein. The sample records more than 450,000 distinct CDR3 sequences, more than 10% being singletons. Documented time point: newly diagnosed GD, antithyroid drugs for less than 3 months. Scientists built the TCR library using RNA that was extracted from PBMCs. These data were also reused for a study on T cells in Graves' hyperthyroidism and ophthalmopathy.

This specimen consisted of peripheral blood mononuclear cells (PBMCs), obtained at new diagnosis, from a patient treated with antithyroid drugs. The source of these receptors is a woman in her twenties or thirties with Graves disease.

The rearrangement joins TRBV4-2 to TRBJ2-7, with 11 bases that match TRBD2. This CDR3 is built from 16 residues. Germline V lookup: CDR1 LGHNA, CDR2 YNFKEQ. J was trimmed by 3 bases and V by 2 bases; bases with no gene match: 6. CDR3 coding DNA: TGTGCCAGCAGCCAAACCGGGACTAGCGGCCTCTACGAGCAGTACTTC. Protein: CASSQTGTSGLYEQYF.

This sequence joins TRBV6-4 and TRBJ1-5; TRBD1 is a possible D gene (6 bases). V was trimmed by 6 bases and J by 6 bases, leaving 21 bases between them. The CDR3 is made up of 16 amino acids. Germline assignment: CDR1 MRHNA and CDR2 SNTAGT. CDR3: CASRTLGVQGVQPQHF. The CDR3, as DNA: TGTGCCAGCAGGACCCTCGGGGTACAGGGAGTTCAGCCCCAGCATTTT.